These 3 T cell receptor beta chains share one sample of origin, sequenced in a study of T cell clonotyping in hematopoietic cell transplantation. Generated by immunoSEQ multiplex PCR, the TCRdb table keeps only in-frame clones and is missing some. The sample has approximately 8,400 clones; 66% are singletons. The sample here was peripheral blood mononuclear cells, taken 100 days after allogeneic stem cell transplant. The receptor set was obtained from a male patient in his sixties who had an allogeneic stem cell transplant from an unrelated donor, so the T cells may come from the graft donor. Some clones in this sample may be carry-over from other donors' samples.

The chain is built from TRBV13 and TRBJ2-2, with 12 bases identical to TRBD1. The CDR3 length is 17 residues. CDR1 and CDR2 from the germline V gene are PRHDT and FYEKMQ (reference sequence). V lost 1 base and J lost 6; bases outside the gene matches: 6. The CDR3 sequence: CASSLVRGTGGSGELFF. CDR3 coding DNA: TGTGCCAGCAGCTTAGTACGCGGGACAGGGGGCTCCGGGGAGCTGTTTTTT.

The V gene is TRBV11-2, the J gene TRBJ2-2; D ambiguous. The CDR3 totals 12 residues. V was trimmed by 5 bases and J by 5 bases, leaving 6 bases between them. Germline V lookup: CDR1 SGHAT, CDR2 FQNNGV. DNA for the CDR3: TGTGCCAGCAGCCCCTATACCGGGGAGCTGTTTTTT. Translation: CASSPYTGELFF.

This chain joins TRBV18 and TRBJ1-5; D is unresolved. The CDR3 runs to 13 residues. Looked up from germline, CDR1 is KGHSH and CDR2 is LQKENI. Trimming took off 2 bases at V and 3 bases at J, with 5 bases between the two ends. The CDR3 here is CASSPYVNQPQHF. CDR3 DNA: TGTGCCAGCTCACCATACGTCAATCAGCCCCAGCATTTT.